The 6 T cell receptor beta chains below come from one sample, sequenced in a study of response to subunit inactivated influenza vaccine. TCRdb reprocessed the RT-PCR reads with MiXCR, giving one entry per CDR3 protein. This table holds 540,000 or so distinct CDR3 sequences, roughly 13% found once. Source: PBMCs from blood, taken 45 days after vaccination. All receptors derive from a man aged 45-65 years who received an inactivated influenza vaccine.

This chain links TRBV18 with TRBJ2-7; possibly TRBD1 for D (6 bases). Trimming took off 0 bases at V and 4 bases at J, with 19 bases between the two ends. Germline V gene lookup returns CDR1 KGHSH and CDR2 LQKENI. This CDR3 has 17 amino acids. In DNA form, the CDR3 reads TGTGCCAGCTCACCACCGGTGTCAAGACAGGCGCTTTACGAGCAGTACTTC. Residues: CASSPPVSRQALYEQYF.

This clonotype was seen a handful of times. The rearrangement uses TRBV7-2 and TRBJ2-2; 7 bases agree with TRBD2. Germline CDR1 is SGHTA and CDR2 is FQGNSA. J was trimmed by 5 bases and V by 0 bases; bases with no gene match: 6. The CDR3 totals 16 residues. CDR3 coding DNA: TGTGCCAGCAGCTTAGCGACTAGCTTGGGAACCGGGGAGCTGTTTTTT. It is translated as CASSLATSLGTGELFF.

This clonotype was seen more than once but under ten times. The chain carries TRBV5-1 and TRBJ2-5, with 7 nucleotides matching TRBD1. CDR3 size: 17 residues. The germline V gene has CDR1 SGHRS and CDR2 YFSETQ. V dropped 3 bases and J dropped 5; count of bases not matched to a gene: 16. In nucleotides, the CDR3 is TGCGCCAGCAGCTCTCCTCGAGACAGGGAATGGAAGGAGACCCAGTACTTC. Amino acid sequence: CASSSPRDREWKETQYF.

The chain employs TRBV5-1 and TRBJ2-1; 9 bases agree with TRBD2. The CDR3 has 15 amino acids. V was pared by 6 bases and J by 9 bases, with 13 bases of the junction left unmatched. Germline CDR1 is SGHRS and CDR2 is YFSETQ. This chain's CDR3 is CASTPWDSGSAEQFF. The CDR3 DNA is TGCGCCAGCACCCCTTGGGATAGCGGGAGTGCTGAGCAGTTCTTC.

The rearrangement joins TRBV2 to TRBJ1-4, with 9 bases matching TRBD1. This CDR3 spans 14 amino acids. Trimming cost V 3 bases and J 7 bases; bases outside gene matches: 3. Germline V lookup: CDR1 SNHLY, CDR2 FYNNEI. The DNA for the CDR3 is TGTGCCAGCAGTGACGACAGGGGGTTTGAAAAACTGTTTTTT. It codes for CASSDDRGFEKLFF.

This chain joins TRBV20-1 and TRBJ1-4; tentatively, D is TRBD1 (5 bases). Trimming shortened V by 1 base and J by 7 bases, and 13 bases separated the two germline ends. In germline, CDR1 is DFQATT, CDR2 SNEGSKA (reference sequence). The CDR3 is 14 amino acids. The CDR3 protein is CSARGAWGGEKLFF. The CDR3 DNA follows: TGCAGTGCTAGAGGGGCTTGGGGCGGTGAAAAACTGTTTTTT.